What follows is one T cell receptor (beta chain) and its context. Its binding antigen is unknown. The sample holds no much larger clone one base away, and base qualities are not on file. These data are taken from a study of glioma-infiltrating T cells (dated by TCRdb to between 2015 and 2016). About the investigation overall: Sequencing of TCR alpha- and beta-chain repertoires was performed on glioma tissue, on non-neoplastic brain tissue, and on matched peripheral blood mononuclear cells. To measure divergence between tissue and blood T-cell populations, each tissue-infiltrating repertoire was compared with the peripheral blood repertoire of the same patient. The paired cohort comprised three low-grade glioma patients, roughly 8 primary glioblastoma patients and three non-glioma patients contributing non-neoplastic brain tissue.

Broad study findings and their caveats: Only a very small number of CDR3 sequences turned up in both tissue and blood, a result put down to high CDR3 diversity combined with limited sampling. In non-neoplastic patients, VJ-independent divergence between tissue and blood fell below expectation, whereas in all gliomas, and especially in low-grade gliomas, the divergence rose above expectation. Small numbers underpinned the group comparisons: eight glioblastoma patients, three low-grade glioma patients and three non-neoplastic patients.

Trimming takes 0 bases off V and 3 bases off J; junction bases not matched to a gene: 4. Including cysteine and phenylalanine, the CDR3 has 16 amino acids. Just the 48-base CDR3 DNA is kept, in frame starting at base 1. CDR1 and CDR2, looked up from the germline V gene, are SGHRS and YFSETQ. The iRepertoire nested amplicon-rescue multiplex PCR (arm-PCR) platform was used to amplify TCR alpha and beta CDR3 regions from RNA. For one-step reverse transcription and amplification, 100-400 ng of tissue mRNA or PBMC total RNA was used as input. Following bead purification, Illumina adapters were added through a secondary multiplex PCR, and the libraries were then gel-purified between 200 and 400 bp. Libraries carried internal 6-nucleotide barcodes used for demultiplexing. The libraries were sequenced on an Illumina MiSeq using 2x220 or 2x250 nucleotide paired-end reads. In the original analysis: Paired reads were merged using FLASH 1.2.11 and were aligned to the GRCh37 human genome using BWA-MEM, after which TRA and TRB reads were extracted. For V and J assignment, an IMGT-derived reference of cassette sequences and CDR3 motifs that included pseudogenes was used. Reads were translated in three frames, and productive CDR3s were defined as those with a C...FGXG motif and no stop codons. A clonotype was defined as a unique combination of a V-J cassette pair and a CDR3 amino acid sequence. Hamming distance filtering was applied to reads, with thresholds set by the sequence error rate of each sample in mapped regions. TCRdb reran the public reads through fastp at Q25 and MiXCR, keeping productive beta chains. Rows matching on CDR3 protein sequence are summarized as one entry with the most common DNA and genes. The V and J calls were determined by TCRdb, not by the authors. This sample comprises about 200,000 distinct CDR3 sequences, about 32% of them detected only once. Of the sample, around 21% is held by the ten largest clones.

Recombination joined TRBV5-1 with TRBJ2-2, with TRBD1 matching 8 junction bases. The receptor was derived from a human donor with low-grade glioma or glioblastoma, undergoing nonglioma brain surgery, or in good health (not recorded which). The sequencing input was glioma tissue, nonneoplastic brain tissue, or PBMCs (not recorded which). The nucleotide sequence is TGCGCCAGCAGCTTGGGGGGACAGGCCTACACCGGGGAGCTGTTTTTT. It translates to CASSLGGQAYTGELFF. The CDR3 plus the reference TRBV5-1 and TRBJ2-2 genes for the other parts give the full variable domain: KAGVTQTPRYLIKTRGQQVTLSCSPISGHRSVSWYQQTPGQGLQFLFEYFSETQRNKGNFPGRFSGRQFSNSRSEMNVSTLELGDSALYLCASSLGGQAYTGELFFGEGSRLTVL.